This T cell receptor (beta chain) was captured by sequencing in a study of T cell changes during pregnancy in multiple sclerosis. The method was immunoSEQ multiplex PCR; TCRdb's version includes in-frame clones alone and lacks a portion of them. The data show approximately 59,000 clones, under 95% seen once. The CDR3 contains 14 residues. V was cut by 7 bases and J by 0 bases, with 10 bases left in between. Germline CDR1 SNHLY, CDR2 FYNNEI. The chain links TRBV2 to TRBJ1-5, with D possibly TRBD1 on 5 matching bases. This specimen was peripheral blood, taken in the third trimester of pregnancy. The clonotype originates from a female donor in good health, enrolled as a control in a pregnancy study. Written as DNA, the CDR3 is TGTGCCAGCACTGAGACAGATAGCAATCAGCCCCAGCATTTT. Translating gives CASTETDSNQPQHF.